One sample yielded the 7 T cell receptor beta chains listed below, sequenced in a study of beta chain features in type 1 diabetes. cDNA synthesis used the whole RNA isolate, giving expressed TCRB sequences. The method was immunoSEQ multiplex PCR; TCRdb's version includes in-frame clones alone and lacks a portion of them. The table lists 500,000 to 700,000 clones, around a sixth of them singletons. Input material: naive CD4+ T cells from blood. Receptors originate from a man aged 18 to 29 in good health.

This clone has only a few counts. V usage is TRBV5-4 and J usage is TRBJ2-5; 8 positions match TRBD2. CDR3 length: 14 amino acids. The V gene end was trimmed by 0 bases and the J gene end by 3 bases; junction bases not matched to a gene: 1. Germline lookup yields CDR1 SGHNT and CDR2 YYREEE (reference sequence). CDR3 bases: TGTGCCAGCAGCTTGGGACTAGCGAAAGAGACCCAGTACTTC. This translates into CASSLGLAKETQYF.

In this sample, this clone turned up a few times. This chain connects TRBV7-2 to TRBJ1-1; TRBD1 might be the D (6 bases). Per germline, CDR1 SGHTA and CDR2 FQGNSA. There are 15 residues in the CDR3. V was cut by 5 bases and J by 4 bases, with 17 bases left in between. The CDR3: CASSPIWVGGTEAFF. In DNA, the CDR3 is TGTGCCAGCAGCCCCATTTGGGTAGGGGGCACTGAAGCTTTCTTT.

The rearrangement links TRBV5-1 to TRBJ1-2; 9 positions agree with TRBD1. Germline CDR1 is SGHRS and CDR2 is YFSETQ. V shed 4 bases, J shed 4 bases, and the junction held 5 bases outside the gene matches. This CDR3 has 14 residues. CDR3 region: CASSTDRGVYGYTF. The CDR3 nucleotides read TGCGCCAGCAGCACGGACAGGGGTGTCTATGGCTACACCTTC.

The V call is TRBV19, the J call TRBJ2-3, with D perhaps assigned TRBD1 or TRBD2 (5 bases each). The V gene's germline CDR1 is LNHDA and CDR2 SQIVND (reference sequence). V lost 5 bases and J lost 9, with 18 bases in between. This CDR3 is 14 amino acids long. The CDR3 nucleotides are TGTGCCAGTAGTCCCCCGCCTAGCAGGACAACGCAGTATTTT. Translation gives CASSPPPSRTTQYF.

The chain has TRBV5-1 and TRBJ2-5, with D possibly matching TRBD2 (6 bases). The J call may be faulty, since TRBJ2-7 better matches the DNA end. The germline CDR1 and CDR2 sequences are SGHRS and YFSETQ. The CDR3 contains 14 residues. The CDR3 DNA sequence: TGCGCCAGCAGCTTGGCCCTGGCGGGACGCGAGCAGTACTTC. It yields the protein CASSLALAGREQYF.

The chain is built from TRBV6-5 and TRBJ1-1; no reliable D call. Trimming cost V 6 bases and J 1 base, with 12 bases left between them. The CDR3 consists of 14 residues. Germline CDR1 reads MNHEY; CDR2 reads SVGAGI. CDR3 in DNA: TGTGCCAGCAGGGGAGGCGTCAAGAACACTGAAGCTTTCTTT. Residues: CASRGGVKNTEAFF.

CDR3 sequence reads: CASSWGQQTSGNTIYF. In nucleotides, the CDR3 is TGTGCCAGCAGCTGGGGACAGCAGACCTCTGGAAACACCATATATTTT. V and J are TRBV5-4 and TRBJ1-3, with 7 bases lining up with TRBD1. CDR3 length: 16 amino acids. Germline V gives CDR1 SGHNT, CDR2 YYREEE (reference sequence). J gave up 0 bases and V 3 bases, and 6 bases lay outside the gene matches.